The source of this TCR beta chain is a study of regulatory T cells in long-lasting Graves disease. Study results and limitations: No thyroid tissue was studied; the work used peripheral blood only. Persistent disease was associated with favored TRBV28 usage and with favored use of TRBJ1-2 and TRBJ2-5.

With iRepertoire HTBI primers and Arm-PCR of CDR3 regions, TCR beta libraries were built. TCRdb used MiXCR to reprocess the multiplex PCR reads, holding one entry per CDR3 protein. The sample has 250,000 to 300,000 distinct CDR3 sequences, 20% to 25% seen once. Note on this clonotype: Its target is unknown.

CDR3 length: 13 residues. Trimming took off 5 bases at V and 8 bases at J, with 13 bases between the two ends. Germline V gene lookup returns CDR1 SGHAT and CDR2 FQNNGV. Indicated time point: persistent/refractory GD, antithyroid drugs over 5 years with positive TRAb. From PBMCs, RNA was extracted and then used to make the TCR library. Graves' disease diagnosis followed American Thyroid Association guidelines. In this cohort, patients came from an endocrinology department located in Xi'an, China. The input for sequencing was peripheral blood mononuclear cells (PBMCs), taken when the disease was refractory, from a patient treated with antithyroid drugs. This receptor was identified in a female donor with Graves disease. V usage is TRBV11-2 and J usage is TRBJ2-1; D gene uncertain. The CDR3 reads CASSAINSHEQFF. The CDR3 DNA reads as TGTGCCAGCAGCGCGATCAATAGCCATGAGCAGTTCTTC.